A single sample gave rise to the 27 T cell receptor beta chains below, sequenced in a study of cytomegalovirus exposure and HLA in healthy donors. The PCR employed 60 Vbeta primers together with 13 Jbeta primers. Generated by immunoSEQ multiplex PCR, the TCRdb table keeps only in-frame clones and is missing some. This repertoire shows around 160,000 clones, 60% to 80% found once; its top ten account for roughly 2.8%. The sample consisted of PBMCs. Receptors originate from a woman between 40 and 50 years old in good health and CMV-seropositive.

The chain combines TRBV5-1 with TRBJ2-1; 12 positions agree with TRBD2. From germline, CDR1 is SGHRS and CDR2 YFSETQ. This CDR3 spans 13 amino acids. The V segment lost 6 bases and the J segment 8 bases; nucleotides outside the gene matches: 3. This chain's CDR3 is CASNRLAGDEQFF. The CDR3 DNA follows: TGCGCCAGCAACCGACTAGCGGGGGATGAGCAGTTCTTC. The entire variable domain, with the rest obtained from reference TRBV5-1 and TRBJ2-1, is as follows: KAGVTQTPRYLIKTRGQQVTLSCSPISGHRSVSWYQQTPGQGLQFLFEYFSETQRNKGNFPGRFSGRQFSNSRSEMNVSTLELGDSALYLCASNRLAGDEQFFGPGTRLTVL.

The rearrangement joins TRBV30 to TRBJ1-6; 8 positions match TRBD1. The V gene's germline CDR1 is GTSNPN and CDR2 SVGIG (reference sequence). The CDR3 runs to 16 residues. With V trimmed by 1 base and J by 6 bases, 8 bases remained unmatched. CDR3 residues: CAWSARGRVGNSPLHF. The CDR3 DNA sequence: TGTGCCTGGAGTGCCAGGGGGCGCGTGGGTAATTCACCCCTCCACTTT.

The table lists this clone with a few counts. The chain couples TRBV27 to TRBJ1-1; a possible D gene is TRBD1 (5 bases). Germline V gene sequence: CDR1 MNHEY, CDR2 SMNVEV (reference sequence). This CDR3 contains 14 residues. V was shortened by 1 base and J by 3 bases, with 9 bases between the two germline ends. CDR3 nucleotides: TGTGCCAGCAGTTTATGGGGGGTGGACACTGAAGCTTTCTTT. Protein sequence: CASSLWGVDTEAFF.

This clone was counted between two and nine times. This chain uses TRBV9 with TRBJ2-5; D might be TRBD2 (6 bases). V shed 0 bases and J shed 2 bases, with 11 bases lying between them. CDR3 length: 15 amino acids. Germline V gene data show CDR1 as SGDLS and CDR2 as YYNGEE. CDR3 DNA sequence: TGTGCCAGCAGCGTAGCGGTAGCGGCACAAGAGACCCAGTACTTC. It yields the protein CASSVAVAAQETQYF.

The rearrangement uses TRBV10-2 and TRBJ2-3; 8 positions agree with TRBD2. Germline-derived CDR1 and CDR2 are WSHSY and SAAADI. Trimming at V came to 3 bases and at J to 4 bases, leaving 6 bases not matched to a gene. The length of the CDR3 is 15 residues. The DNA of the CDR3 is TGCGCCAGCAGTGATTCAGCGGGGGCTGCAGATACGCAGTATTTT. The encoded protein is CASSDSAGAADTQYF.

The rearrangement uses TRBV23-1 and TRBJ2-2; D is unresolved. TRBV23-1 has ORF status, its function being uncertain. The CDR3 runs 15 residues. V gave up 5 bases and J gave up 0 bases, with 10 bases separating them. CDR3 coding DNA: TGCGCCAGCAGTTTACAGAACTCGAACACCGGGGAGCTGTTTTTT. Its protein product is CASSLQNSNTGELFF.

This chain uses TRBV5-4 with TRBJ2-2, with D perhaps TRBD2 (5 bases). CDR1 and CDR2 from the germline V gene are SGHNT and YYREEE (reference sequence). The CDR3 is 13 amino acids. With 0 bases removed from V and 7 bases from J, the gap between germline ends came to 7 bases. Written as DNA, the CDR3 is TGTGCCAGCAGCTTGGTGGCGGGCGGGGAGCTGTTTTTT. This translates into CASSLVAGGELFF.

This chain joins TRBV30 and TRBJ2-7; TRBD1 matches 7 bases. This CDR3 has 14 amino acids. The germline V gene encodes CDR1 GTSNPN and CDR2 SVGIG (reference sequence). With 3 bases clipped from V and 3 bases from J, the junction kept 8 bases outside the gene matches. CDR3 sequence (DNA): TGTGCCTGGAGATTGACGGACAGGAACTACGAGCAGTACTTC. As protein: CAWRLTDRNYEQYF.

This clone was seen once. The chain is built from TRBV5-1 and TRBJ2-1, with no clear D. The CDR3 runs to 12 residues. Trimming removed 1 base at V and 3 bases at J, with 2 bases between. Germline V lookup: CDR1 SGHRS, CDR2 YFSETQ. The CDR3 loop reads CASSLHYNEQFF. In DNA, the CDR3 is TGCGCCAGCAGCTTGCACTACAATGAGCAGTTCTTC.

The J gene is TRBJ2-1, the V gene TRBV18; TRBD1 is a possible D gene (6 bases). V lost 0 bases, J lost 8 bases, and 17 bases lay in between. The CDR3 extends over 16 amino acids. Germline assignment: CDR1 KGHSH and CDR2 LQKENI. The CDR3 DNA sequence: TGTGCCAGCTCACCACCCAGGAAGGGAGAGGGGGATGAGCAGTTCTTC. It encodes CASSPPRKGEGDEQFF.

This clone was counted between two and nine times. The V gene is TRBV5-6, the J gene TRBJ1-2, with D tentatively TRBD1 (5 bases). Germline V gives CDR1 SGHDT, CDR2 YYEEEE. This CDR3 has 14 amino acids. Trimming shortened V by 4 bases and J by 4 bases, and 14 bases separated the two germline ends. In nucleotides, the CDR3 is TGTGCCAGCAGCCCGACAGAGCAACTCTATGGCTACACCTTC. It codes for CASSPTEQLYGYTF.

The chain couples TRBV5-4 to TRBJ1-6; 7 bases match TRBD1. Trimming took 0 bases from V and 5 from J; bases not matched to a gene: 2. The CDR3 totals 15 residues. Germline V gene sequence: CDR1 SGHNT, CDR2 YYREEE (reference sequence). DNA for the CDR3: TGTGCCAGCAGCTTGGGGGGACAGCATAATTCACCCCTCCACTTT. Translating gives CASSLGGQHNSPLHF.

The genes are TRBV6-6 and TRBJ2-1; 12 nucleotides agree with TRBD2. From germline, CDR1 is MNHNY and CDR2 SVGAGI (reference sequence). The CDR3 runs to 15 residues. After removal of 5 bases from V and 4 bases from J, the junction contained 3 bases not matched to a gene. DNA for the CDR3: TGTGCCAGCAGTCTAGCGGGAGGGACGTACAATGAGCAGTTCTTC. The encoded protein is CASSLAGGTYNEQFF.

The V call is TRBV5-6, the J call TRBJ1-4, with 7 bases aligning to TRBD1. Germline CDR1 is SGHDT and CDR2 is YYEEEE. V trimming: 2 bases; J trimming: 5 bases; junction bases outside the gene matches: 6. The CDR3 is made up of 15 amino acids. Written as DNA, the CDR3 is TGTGCCAGCAGCTTCTTTGGGACAGAGAATGAAAAACTGTTTTTT. As protein: CASSFFGTENEKLFF.

The CDR3 DNA reads as TGTGCCAGCAGCTTAGCTCCCCGGGGTACCGAGCAGTACTTC. This sequence encodes CASSLAPRGTEQYF. This rearrangement joins TRBV11-2 to TRBJ2-7; weak D call: TRBD2 (5 bases). Germline CDR1 and CDR2: SGHAT and FQNNGV. V was pared by 1 base and J by 6 bases, with 13 bases between. This CDR3 is 14 amino acids long.

V gene TRBV5-1 combines with J gene TRBJ1-4; D possibly corresponds to TRBD1 (5 bases). This CDR3 has 14 amino acids. With 3 bases removed from V and 4 bases from J, the gap between germline ends came to 10 bases. Germline CDR1 and CDR2: SGHRS and YFSETQ. CDR3 nucleotide sequence: TGCGCCAGCAGCTCGGGACTGATTAATGAAAAACTGTTTTTT. Residues: CASSSGLINEKLFF.

A few counts support this clone. CDR3 in DNA: TGTGCCATACGGACAGACGGTGAAGCTTTCTTT. Translating it yields CAIRTDGEAFF. V and J are TRBV19 and TRBJ1-1; possibly TRBD1 for D (6 bases). There are 11 residues in the CDR3. Trimming shortened V by 10 bases and J by 7 bases, and 13 bases separated the two germline ends. In germline, CDR1 is LNHDA, CDR2 SQIVND (reference sequence).

This chain links TRBV7-8 with TRBJ1-1, with D perhaps matching TRBD1 (6 bases). The CDR3 runs to 14 residues. Trimming shortened V by 5 bases and J by 1 base, and 11 bases separated the two germline ends. Germline CDR1 reads SGHVS; CDR2 reads FQNEAQ. The CDR3 bases are TGTGCCAGCAGCCGCCAGACAGGGAACACTGAAGCTTTCTTT. This codes for CASSRQTGNTEAFF.

This chain uses TRBV4-3 with TRBJ2-2, with TRBD1 identical over 7 bases. CDR3 length equals 16 residues. J gave up 7 bases and V 1 base, and 9 bases lay outside the gene matches. Per the germline V gene, CDR1 is LGHNA and CDR2 is YSLEER. CDR3 sequence (DNA): TGCGCCAGCAGCCAAGGGGATGACAGGGAACACGGGGAGCTGTTTTTT. Protein: CASSQGDDREHGELFF.

The chain couples TRBV7-9 to TRBJ2-3; 7 bases fit TRBD1. The CDR3 totals 15 residues. V was pared by 2 bases and J by 6 bases, with 8 bases of the junction left unmatched. Germline V CDR1 and CDR2: SEHNR, FQNEAQ (reference sequence). CDR3 nucleotides: TGTGCCAGCAGCTTATTACAGGGGAGTGGGGATACGCAGTATTTT. This gives the protein CASSLLQGSGDTQYF.

CDR3 in amino acids: CASSFTLAGGETQYF. The CDR3 DNA reads TGTGCCAGCAGTTTTACACTAGCGGGCGGGGAGACCCAGTACTTC. V usage is TRBV28 and J usage is TRBJ2-5; TRBD2 matches at 9 bases. Germline V CDR1 and CDR2: MDHEN, SYDVKM. Germline trimming cut 3 bases from V and 5 bases from J; bases unmatched to any gene: 7. The CDR3 covers 15 residues.

The rearrangement joins TRBV5-1 to TRBJ2-7; D gene ambiguous. Germline-derived CDR1 and CDR2 are SGHRS and YFSETQ. The CDR3 covers 16 residues. V lost 4 bases, J lost 2 bases, and 19 bases lay in between. This CDR3 reads CASSPSPTQQTYEQYF. As DNA, the CDR3 is TGCGCCAGCAGCCCGTCCCCGACACAGCAAACCTACGAGCAGTACTTC.

The chain has TRBV18 and TRBJ2-1; a weak D match, TRBD2 (5 bases). CDR1 KGHSH and CDR2 LQKENI come from the germline V gene. V was trimmed by 5 bases and J by 0 bases, leaving 14 bases between them. CDR3 size: 16 residues. This chain's CDR3 is CASSLGVPSSYNEQFF. The CDR3, as DNA: TGTGCCAGCTCATTGGGAGTCCCGAGCTCCTACAATGAGCAGTTCTTC.

The chain joins TRBV28 to TRBJ1-2; 10 positions match TRBD1. Germline assignment: CDR1 MDHEN and CDR2 SYDVKM. The ends lost 6 bases at V and 6 bases at J; junction bases unmatched: 4. CDR3 length: 13 residues. This chain's CDR3 is CASSPDRGDGYTF. The DNA of the CDR3 is TGTGCCAGCAGCCCGGACAGGGGGGATGGCTACACCTTC.

The V and J genes are TRBV7-2 and TRBJ1-1, with 9 bases aligning to TRBD1. The V gene's germline CDR1 is SGHTA and CDR2 FQGNSA. This CDR3 contains 14 residues. J was trimmed by 4 bases and V by 3 bases; bases with no gene match: 3. The CDR3 DNA reads as TGTGCCAGCAGCTTGAAACAGGGGGCCACTGAAGCTTTCTTT. It specifies CASSLKQGATEAFF.

The rearrangement links TRBV2 to TRBJ2-5, with 8 bases aligning to TRBD1. After removal of 5 bases from V and 4 bases from J, the junction contained 6 bases not matched to a gene. Germline loops: CDR1 SNHLY, CDR2 FYNNEI. CDR3 length: 14 amino acids. CDR3 sequence (DNA): TGTGCCAGCAGTAAGACAGGGGATGGAGAGACCCAGTACTTC. Its protein product is CASSKTGDGETQYF.

This clone was seen a single time. The chain is built from TRBV18 and TRBJ2-7, with 8 positions matching TRBD1. The CDR3 totals 13 residues. Germline V gene data show CDR1 as KGHSH and CDR2 as LQKENI. The V and J ends lost 5 bases and 6 bases, in that order; junction bases with no gene match: 6. In DNA form, the CDR3 reads TGTGCCAGCTCAGCTGACAGGGGTGGCGAGCAGTACTTC. Protein sequence: CASSADRGGEQYF.